Below are 8 T cell receptor beta chains sequenced from a single sample in a study of early T cells in non-severe SARS-CoV-2 infection. TCRdb reanalysed the 5' RACE reads using MiXCR and keeps one entry per CDR3 protein. The table shows around 60,000 distinct CDR3 sequences, with about 13% occurring only once. Sequenced: whole blood. These receptors originate from an adult who was a healthcare worker with PCR-confirmed SARS-CoV-2 infection or an uninfected control (not recorded which).

This clonotype was seen many times. This chain links TRBV11-2 with TRBJ2-3, with 8 nucleotides matching TRBD2. This CDR3 contains 15 residues. In germline, CDR1 is SGHAT, CDR2 FQNNGV. V lost 1 base and J lost 5; bases outside the gene matches: 5. The CDR3 here is CASSLAGGRRDTQYF. In DNA, the CDR3 is TGTGCCAGCAGCTTAGCGGGGGGGCGAAGAGATACGCAGTATTTT. The complete variable domain, with remaining parts taken from reference TRBV11-2 and TRBJ2-3, reads EAGVAQSPRYKIIEKRQSVAFWCNPISGHATLYWYQQILGQGPKLLIQFQNNGVVDDSQLPKDRFSAERLKGVDSTLKIQPAKLEDSAVYLCASSLAGGRRDTQYFGPGTRLTVL.

In this sample, this clonotype turned up a few times. This sequence joins TRBV28 and TRBJ1-1; D unclear. Between the trimmed V and J ends, which lost 5 bases and 4 bases, there was a span of 17 bases. This CDR3 has 15 amino acids. CDR1 is MDHEN, CDR2 SYDVKM, per germline. This CDR3 is CASSPIRTPGTEAFF. CDR3 DNA sequence: TGTGCCAGCAGTCCCATTCGGACTCCGGGCACTGAAGCTTTCTTT.

Notes on this clonotype: One end of the junction fails to match germline, which may point to a read error. The V and J genes are TRBV6-6 and TRBJ1-3; no clear D. The CDR3 sequence is 19 residues long. Germline V gene data show CDR1 as MNHNY and CDR2 as SVGAGI (reference sequence). CDR3 in DNA: TGTGCCAGCAGTTACGCAGGCGGATCAGTAAAGAGCTCTGAAAACACCATATATTTT. The encoded protein is CASSYAGGSVKSSENTIYF.

This clonotype was observed many times. The chain recombines TRBV28 with TRBJ1-1, with D hard to call. Germline assignment: CDR1 MDHEN and CDR2 SYDVKM. The CDR3 totals 15 residues. Deletions cut 1 base from V and 5 bases from J, with 14 bases between. The CDR3, as DNA: TGTGCCAGCAGTTTATTACTTACAGCTACTACTGAAGCTTTCTTT. Translated: CASSLLLTATTEAFF.

This clonotype showed up many times. The J gene is TRBJ2-7, the V gene TRBV6-1, with D unresolved. V was pared by 6 bases and J by 3 bases, with 6 bases between. Germline V gene data show CDR1 as MNHNS and CDR2 as SASEGT. CDR3 length: 11 amino acids. In DNA form, the CDR3 reads TGTGCCAGCAGGTCCGGCTACGAGCAGTACTTC. It encodes CASRSGYEQYF.

The gene calls are TRBV14 and TRBJ1-4; D perhaps matches TRBD1 (5 bases). The CDR3 loop spans 14 amino acids. Trimming removed 3 bases at V and 8 bases at J, with 13 bases between. Germline loops: CDR1 SGHDN, CDR2 FVKESK. CDR3 protein: CASSHGTGREKLFF. Written as DNA, the CDR3 is TGTGCCAGCAGCCATGGTACAGGAAGAGAAAAACTGTTTTTT.

This clonotype was detected many times. This rearrangement joins TRBV7-2 to TRBJ2-5; 9 nucleotides align to TRBD2. Per germline, CDR1 SGHTA and CDR2 FQGNSA. This CDR3 is 18 amino acids long. V trimming: 2 bases; J trimming: 5 bases; junction bases outside the gene matches: 15. This CDR3 is CASSLLPAASGVGETQYF. CDR3 DNA sequence: TGTGCCAGCAGCTTACTCCCCGCGGCTAGCGGGGTAGGGGAGACCCAGTACTTC.

V is TRBV19 and J is TRBJ1-4; no reliable D call. Germline lookup yields CDR1 LNHDA and CDR2 SQIVND (reference sequence). Trimming shortened V by 5 bases and J by 8 bases, and 21 bases separated the two germline ends. This CDR3 is 16 amino acids long. CDR3: CASSPFQTGGREKLFF. DNA of the CDR3: TGTGCCAGTAGTCCATTCCAGACGGGAGGAAGGGAAAAACTGTTTTTT.